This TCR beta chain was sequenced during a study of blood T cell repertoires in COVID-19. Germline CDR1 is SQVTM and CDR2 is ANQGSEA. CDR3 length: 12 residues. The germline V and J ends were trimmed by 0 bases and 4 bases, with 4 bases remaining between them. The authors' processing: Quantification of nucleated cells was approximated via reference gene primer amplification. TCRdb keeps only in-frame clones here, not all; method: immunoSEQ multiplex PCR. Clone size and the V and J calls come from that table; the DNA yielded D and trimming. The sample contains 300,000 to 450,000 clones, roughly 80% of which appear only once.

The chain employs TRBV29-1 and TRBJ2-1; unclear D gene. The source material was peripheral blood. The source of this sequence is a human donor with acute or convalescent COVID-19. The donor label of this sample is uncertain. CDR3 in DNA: TGCAGCGTTGAAGACAGATACAATGAGCAGTTCTTC. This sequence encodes CSVEDRYNEQFF.